Listed below are T cell receptor beta chains from one sample, sequenced in a study of graft-versus-host responses after intestinal transplantation. Libraries were prepared by immunoSEQ multiplex PCR; TCRdb keeps only in-frame clonotypes and omits some of them. The sample lists roughly 40,000 clones, nearly 90% occurring once. The sequencing used PBMCs, collected almost 270 days after transplant. Receptors were obtained from a human patient who received an intestinal transplant, so some T cells may come from the graft donor. Each CDR3 is given with its conserved first and last residue. D genes are given only for firm matches. Size values are once, few and many counts, or a class for expanded clones, and some rows have none.

V gene	clone size	D gene	J gene	CDR3 protein	CDR3 DNA
TRBV5-1	-	-	TRBJ1-1	CASRVWNVNTEAFF	TGCGCCAGCAGGGTCTGGAACGTTAACACTGAAGCTTTCTTT
TRBV4-2	-	TRBD1	TRBJ1-3	CASSQDWAGGYPFSGNTIYF	TGTGCCAGCAGCCAAGATTGGGCAGGGGGCTACCCTTTCTCTGGAAACACCATATATTTT
TRBV27	-	TRBD2	TRBJ2-1	CASSFSGVYNEQFF	TGTGCCAGCAGTTTTAGCGGGGTCTACAATGAGCAGTTCTTC
TRBV2	-	TRBD1	TRBJ2-7	CASSDRGRSYEQYF	TGTGCCAGCAGTGACAGGGGGCGCTCCTACGAGCAGTACTTC
TRBV2	-	TRBD1	TRBJ1-3	CASNGQAGNTIYF	TGTGCCAGCAACGGACAGGCTGGAAACACCATATATTTT
TRBV2	-	TRBD2	TRBJ2-7	CASSEGRSSGAHEQYF	TGTGCCAGCAGTGAGGGGCGGTCTAGCGGAGCCCACGAGCAGTACTTC
TRBV20-1	once	-	TRBJ2-7	CSASGDYEQYF	TGCAGTGCTAGCGGGGACTACGAGCAGTACTTC
TRBV5-1	-	-	TRBJ2-2	CASSLLPGGTLNTGELFF	TGCGCCAGCAGCTTGTTGCCAGGGGGGACGTTAAACACCGGGGAGCTGTTTTTT
TRBV7-9	-	-	TRBJ1-1	CASSKNRGRTFF	TGTGCCAGCAGCAAGAACCGGGGTCGGACTTTCTTT
TRBV9	-	-	TRBJ2-4	CASSVATTSNIQYF	TGTGCCAGCAGCGTAGCTACAACTAGCAACATTCAGTACTTC
TRBV28	-	-	TRBJ1-4	CASSPRGGVEKLFF	TGTGCCAGCAGTCCTCGGGGAGGGGTGGAAAAACTGTTTTTT
TRBV12-5	-	TRBD1	TRBJ2-2	CASGSDRGPDTGELFF	TGTGCTAGTGGTTCCGACAGGGGGCCCGACACCGGGGAGCTGTTTTTT
TRBV19	once	-	TRBJ1-5	CASTERGVAYSNQPQHF	TGTGCCAGTACAGAAAGGGGAGTCGCTTATAGCAATCAGCCCCAGCATTTT
TRBV29-1	-	-	TRBJ2-2	CSVQDRTYTGELFF	TGCAGCGTCCAAGACAGGACCTACACCGGGGAGCTGTTTTTT
TRBV18	-	-	TRBJ1-1	CASSLQGGTEAFF	TGTGCCAGCTCACTCCAGGGAGGCACTGAAGCTTTCTTT
TRBV6-1	-	TRBD1	TRBJ2-1	CASSDNRGTVYNEQFF	TGTGCCAGCAGTGACAACAGAGGGACAGTATACAATGAGCAGTTCTTC
TRBV7-2	-	TRBD1	TRBJ2-5	CASSLAQGARETQYF	TGTGCCAGCAGCTTAGCACAGGGGGCGCGTGAGACCCAGTACTTC
TRBV2	few	-	TRBJ1-5	CASSPIQGRSNQPQHF	TGTGCCAGCAGTCCCATTCAGGGGAGGAGTAATCAGCCCCAGCATTTT
TRBV6-5	-	TRBD1	TRBJ2-2	CASSADRGTGELFF	TGTGCCAGCAGTGCTGACAGGGGAACCGGGGAGCTGTTTTTT
TRBV4-2	once	-	TRBJ2-7	CASSYPGRGSCNF	TGTGCCAGCAGCTACCCAGGCCGAGGGAGTTGCAACTTC
TRBV7-6	once	TRBD1	TRBJ2-7	CASSLDRTGELYEQYF	TGTGCCAGCAGCTTGGACCGGACAGGGGAACTCTACGAGCAGTACTTC
TRBV7-3	-	-	TRBJ1-3	CASSLSGPGNTIYF	TGTGCCAGCAGCTTAAGTGGGCCGGGAAACACCATATATTTT
TRBV9	-	TRBD1	TRBJ1-5	CASSVKDRGCSNQPQHF	TGTGCCAGCAGCGTGAAGGACAGGGGTTGTAGCAATCAGCCCCAGCATTTT
TRBV6-9	-	-	TRBJ1-1	CASSNRENTEAFF	TGTGCCAGCAGTAATCGGGAGAACACTGAAGCTTTCTTT
TRBV28	-	-	TRBJ1-2	CASRVQEVGGYTF	TGTGCCAGCAGAGTACAGGAGGTAGGCGGCTACACCTTC
TRBV5-5	-	-	TRBJ1-4	CASSFRTDNEKLFF	TGTGCCAGCAGCTTCCGGACGGATAATGAAAAACTGTTTTTT
TRBV10-3	-	-	TRBJ1-6	CAISEGDTYNSPLHF	TGTGCCATCAGTGAAGGGGACACCTATAATTCACCCCTCCACTTT
TRBV5-4	-	-	TRBJ1-1	CASSFTGNTEAFF	TGTGCCAGCAGCTTTACAGGAAACACTGAAGCTTTCTTT